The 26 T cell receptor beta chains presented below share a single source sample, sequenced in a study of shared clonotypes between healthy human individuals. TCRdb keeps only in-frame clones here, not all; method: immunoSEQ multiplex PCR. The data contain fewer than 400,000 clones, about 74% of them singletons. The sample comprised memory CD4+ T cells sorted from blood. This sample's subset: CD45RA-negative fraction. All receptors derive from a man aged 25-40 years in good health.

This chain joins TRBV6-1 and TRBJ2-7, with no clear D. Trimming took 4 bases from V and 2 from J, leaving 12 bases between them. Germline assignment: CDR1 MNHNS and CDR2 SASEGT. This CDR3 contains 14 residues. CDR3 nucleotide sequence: TGTGCCAGCAGTGCCCACCCCGAAACCTACGAGCAGTACTTC. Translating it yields CASSAHPETYEQYF.

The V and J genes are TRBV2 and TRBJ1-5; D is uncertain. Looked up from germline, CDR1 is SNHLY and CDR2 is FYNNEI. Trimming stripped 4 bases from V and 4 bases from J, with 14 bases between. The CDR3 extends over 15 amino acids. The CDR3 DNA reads TGTGCCAGCAGTGTGGACGGAACTTTGAATCAGCCCCAGCATTTT. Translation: CASSVDGTLNQPQHF.

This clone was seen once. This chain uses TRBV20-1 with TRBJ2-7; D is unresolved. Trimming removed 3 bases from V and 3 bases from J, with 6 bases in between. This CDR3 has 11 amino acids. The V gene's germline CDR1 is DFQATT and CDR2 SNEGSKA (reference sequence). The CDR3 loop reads CSASPVYEQYF. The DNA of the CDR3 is TGCAGTGCTAGCCCCGTCTACGAGCAGTACTTC.

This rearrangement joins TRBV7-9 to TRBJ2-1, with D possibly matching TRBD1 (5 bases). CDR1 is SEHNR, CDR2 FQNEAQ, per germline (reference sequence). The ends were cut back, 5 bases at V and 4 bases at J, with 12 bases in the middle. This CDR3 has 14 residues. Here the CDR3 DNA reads TGTGCCAGCAGCCTTACGGCAGGGTACAATGAGCAGTTCTTC. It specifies CASSLTAGYNEQFF.

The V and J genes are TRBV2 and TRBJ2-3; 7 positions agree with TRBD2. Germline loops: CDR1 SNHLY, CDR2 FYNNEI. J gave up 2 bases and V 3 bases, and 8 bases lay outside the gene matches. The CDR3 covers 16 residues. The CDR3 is CASSERASGNTDTQYF. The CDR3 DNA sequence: TGTGCCAGCAGTGAGCGGGCTAGCGGAAACACAGATACGCAGTATTTT.

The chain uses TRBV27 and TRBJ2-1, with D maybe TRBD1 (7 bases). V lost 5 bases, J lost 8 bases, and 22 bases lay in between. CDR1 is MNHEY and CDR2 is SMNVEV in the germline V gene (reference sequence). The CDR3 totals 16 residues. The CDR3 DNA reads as TGTGCCAGCAGTCCAGGGGGGCGGCAGGGGTACCATGAGCAGTTCTTC. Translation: CASSPGGRQGYHEQFF.

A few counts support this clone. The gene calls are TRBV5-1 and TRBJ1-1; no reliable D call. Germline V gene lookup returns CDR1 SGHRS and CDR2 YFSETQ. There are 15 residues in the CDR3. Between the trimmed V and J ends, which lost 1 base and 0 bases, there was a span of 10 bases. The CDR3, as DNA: TGCGCCAGCAGCTTGACGGGTCCGGTGAACACTGAAGCTTTCTTT. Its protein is CASSLTGPVNTEAFF. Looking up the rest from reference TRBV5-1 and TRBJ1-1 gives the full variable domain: KAGVTQTPRYLIKTRGQQVTLSCSPISGHRSVSWYQQTPGQGLQFLFEYFSETQRNKGNFPGRFSGRQFSNSRSEMNVSTLELGDSALYLCASSLTGPVNTEAFFGQGTRLTVV.

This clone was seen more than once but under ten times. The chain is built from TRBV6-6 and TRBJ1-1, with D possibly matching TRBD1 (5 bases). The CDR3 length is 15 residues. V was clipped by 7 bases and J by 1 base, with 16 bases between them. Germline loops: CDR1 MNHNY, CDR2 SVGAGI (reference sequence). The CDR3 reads CASTQAGGWNTEAFF. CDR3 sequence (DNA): TGTGCCAGCACCCAAGCGGGGGGATGGAACACTGAAGCTTTCTTT.

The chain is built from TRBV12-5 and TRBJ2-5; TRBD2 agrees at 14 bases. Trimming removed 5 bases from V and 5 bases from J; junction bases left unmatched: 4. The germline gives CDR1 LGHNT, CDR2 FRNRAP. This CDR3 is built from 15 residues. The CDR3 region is CASGAGTSGSETQYF. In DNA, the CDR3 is TGTGCTAGTGGTGCCGGGACTAGCGGGAGTGAGACCCAGTACTTC.

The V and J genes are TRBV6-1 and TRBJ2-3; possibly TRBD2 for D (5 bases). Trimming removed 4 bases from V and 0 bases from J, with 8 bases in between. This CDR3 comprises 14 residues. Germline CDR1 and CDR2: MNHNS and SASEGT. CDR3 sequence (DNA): TGTGCCAGCAGTGGAGGGATGAGCACAGATACGCAGTATTTT. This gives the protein CASSGGMSTDTQYF.

CDR3 in DNA: TGTGCCTGGAGTAACTCCGGGACAGGGAATGGCTACACCTTC. It codes for CAWSNSGTGNGYTF. This chain joins TRBV30 and TRBJ1-2, with 9 bases fitting TRBD1. V was clipped by 2 bases and J by 6 bases; unmatched bases: 7. Per germline, CDR1 GTSNPN and CDR2 SVGIG (reference sequence). The CDR3 loop spans 14 amino acids.

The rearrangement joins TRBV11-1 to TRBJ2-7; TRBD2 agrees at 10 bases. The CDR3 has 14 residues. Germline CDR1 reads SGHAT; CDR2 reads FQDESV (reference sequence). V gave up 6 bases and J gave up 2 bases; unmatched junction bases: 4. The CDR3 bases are TGTGCCAGCAGTGCTAGCGGGGGAGCCTACGAGCAGTACTTC. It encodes CASSASGGAYEQYF.

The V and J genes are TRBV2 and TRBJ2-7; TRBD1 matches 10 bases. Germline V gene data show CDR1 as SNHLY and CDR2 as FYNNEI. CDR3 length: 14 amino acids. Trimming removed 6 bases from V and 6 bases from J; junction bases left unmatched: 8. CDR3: CASSRDRGVSEQYF. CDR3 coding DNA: TGTGCCAGCAGCCGGGACAGGGGCGTTTCCGAGCAGTACTTC.

This CDR3 reads CAWSYQTSGTGEQYF. The CDR3 DNA is TGTGCCTGGAGCTACCAGACTAGCGGGACGGGCGAGCAGTACTTC. The V gene is TRBV30, the J gene TRBJ2-7, with 11 positions matching TRBD2. The CDR3 sequence is 15 residues long. Germline V gene data show CDR1 as GTSNPN and CDR2 as SVGIG (reference sequence). J was trimmed by 6 bases and V by 3 bases; bases with no gene match: 10.

CDR3 nucleotide sequence: TGCGCCAGCAGCTTGGGTCTAGCGGGAGGTGGCTTCTCCTACGAGCAGTACTTC. Translating it yields CASSLGLAGGGFSYEQYF. V gene TRBV5-1 combines with J gene TRBJ2-7, with TRBD2 matching over 11 bases. In germline, CDR1 is SGHRS, CDR2 YFSETQ. The length of the CDR3 is 18 residues. V gave up 0 bases and J gave up 0 bases; unmatched junction bases: 8.

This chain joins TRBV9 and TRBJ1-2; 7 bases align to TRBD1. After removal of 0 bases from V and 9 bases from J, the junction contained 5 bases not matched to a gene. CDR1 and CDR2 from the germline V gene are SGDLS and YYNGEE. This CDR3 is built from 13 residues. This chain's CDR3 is CASSVGAGGSYTF. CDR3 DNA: TGTGCCAGCAGCGTAGGAGCAGGGGGAAGCTACACCTTC.

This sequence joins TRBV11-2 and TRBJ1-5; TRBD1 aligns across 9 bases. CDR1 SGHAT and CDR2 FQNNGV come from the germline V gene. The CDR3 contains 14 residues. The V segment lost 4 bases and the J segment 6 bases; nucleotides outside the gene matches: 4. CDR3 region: CASSSGTGLQPQHF. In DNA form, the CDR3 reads TGTGCCAGCAGCTCGGGGACAGGGCTTCAGCCCCAGCATTTT.

The CDR3 DNA is TGTGCCAGCAGCGTAGGGTGGGGAGTGAACACTGAAGCTTTCTTT. Protein product: CASSVGWGVNTEAFF. The chain is built from TRBV9 and TRBJ1-1; D ambiguous. The CDR3 consists of 15 residues. Trimming removed 0 bases at V and 0 bases at J, with 9 bases between. CDR1 is SGDLS and CDR2 is YYNGEE in the germline V gene.

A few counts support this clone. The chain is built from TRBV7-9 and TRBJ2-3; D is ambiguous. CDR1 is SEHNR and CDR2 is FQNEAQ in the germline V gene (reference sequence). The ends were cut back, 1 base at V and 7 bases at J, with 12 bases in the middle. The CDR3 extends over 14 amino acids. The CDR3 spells CASSLVLGMHTQYF. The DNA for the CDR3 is TGTGCCAGCAGCTTAGTTCTAGGCATGCATACGCAGTATTTT.

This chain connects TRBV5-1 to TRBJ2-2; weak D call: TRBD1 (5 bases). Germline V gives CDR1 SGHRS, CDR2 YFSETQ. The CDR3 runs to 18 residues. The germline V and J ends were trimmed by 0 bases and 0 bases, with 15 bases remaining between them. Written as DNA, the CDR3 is TGCGCCAGCAGCTTGGTACCCCAGGGTCTTACGAACACCGGGGAGCTGTTTTTT. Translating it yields CASSLVPQGLTNTGELFF.

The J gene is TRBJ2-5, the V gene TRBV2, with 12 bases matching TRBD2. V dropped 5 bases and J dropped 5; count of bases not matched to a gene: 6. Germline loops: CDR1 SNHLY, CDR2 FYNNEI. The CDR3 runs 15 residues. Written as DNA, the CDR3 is TGTGCCAGCAGTCTGACTAGCGGGAGTGGGGAGACCCAGTACTTC. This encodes CASSLTSGSGETQYF.

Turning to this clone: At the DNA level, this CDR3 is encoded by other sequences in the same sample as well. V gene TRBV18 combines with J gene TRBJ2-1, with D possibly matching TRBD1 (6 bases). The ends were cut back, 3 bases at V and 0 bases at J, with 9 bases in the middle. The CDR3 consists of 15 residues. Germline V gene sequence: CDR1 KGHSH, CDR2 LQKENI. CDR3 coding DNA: TGTGCCAGCTCACCTGGACAGAGCTCCTACAATGAGCAGTTCTTC. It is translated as CASSPGQSSYNEQFF.

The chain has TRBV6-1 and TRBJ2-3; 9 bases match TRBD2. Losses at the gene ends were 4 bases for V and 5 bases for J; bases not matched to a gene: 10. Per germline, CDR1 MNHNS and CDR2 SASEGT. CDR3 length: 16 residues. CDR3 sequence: CASSGLAVDERDTQYF. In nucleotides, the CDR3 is TGTGCCAGCAGTGGACTAGCGGTTGACGAACGAGATACGCAGTATTTT.

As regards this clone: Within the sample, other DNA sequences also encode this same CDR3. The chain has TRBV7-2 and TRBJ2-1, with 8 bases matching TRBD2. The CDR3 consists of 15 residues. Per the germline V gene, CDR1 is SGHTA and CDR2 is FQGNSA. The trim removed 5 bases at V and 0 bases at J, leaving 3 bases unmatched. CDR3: CASSRRGGSYNEQFF. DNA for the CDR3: TGTGCCAGCAGCCGACGGGGGGGCTCCTACAATGAGCAGTTCTTC.

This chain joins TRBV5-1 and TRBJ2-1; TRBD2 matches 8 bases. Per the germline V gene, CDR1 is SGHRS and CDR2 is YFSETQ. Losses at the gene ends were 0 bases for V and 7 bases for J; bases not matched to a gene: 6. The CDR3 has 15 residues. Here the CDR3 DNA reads TGCGCCAGCAGCTTGGTGGGGACTAGGGGGAATGAGCAGTTCTTC. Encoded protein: CASSLVGTRGNEQFF.

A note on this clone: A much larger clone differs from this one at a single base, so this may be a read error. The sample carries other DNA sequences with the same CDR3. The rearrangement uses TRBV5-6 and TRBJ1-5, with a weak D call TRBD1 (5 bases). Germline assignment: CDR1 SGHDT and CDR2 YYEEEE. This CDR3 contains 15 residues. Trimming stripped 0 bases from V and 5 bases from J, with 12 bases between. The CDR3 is CASSLGQGPYQPQHF. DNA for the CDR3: TGTGCCAGCAGCTTGGGTCAGGGCCCCTATCAGCCCCAGCATTTT.